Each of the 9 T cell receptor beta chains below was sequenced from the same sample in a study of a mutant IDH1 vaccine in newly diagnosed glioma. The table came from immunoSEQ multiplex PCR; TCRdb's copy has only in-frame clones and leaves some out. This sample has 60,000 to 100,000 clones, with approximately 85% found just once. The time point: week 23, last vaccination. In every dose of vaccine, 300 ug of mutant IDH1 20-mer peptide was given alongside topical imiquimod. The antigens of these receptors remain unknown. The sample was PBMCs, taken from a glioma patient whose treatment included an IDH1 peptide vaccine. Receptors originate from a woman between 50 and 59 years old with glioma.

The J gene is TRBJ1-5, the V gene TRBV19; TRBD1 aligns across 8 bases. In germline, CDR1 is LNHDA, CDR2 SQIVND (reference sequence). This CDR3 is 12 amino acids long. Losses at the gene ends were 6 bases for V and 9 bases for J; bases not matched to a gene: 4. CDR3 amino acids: CASSQGARPQHF. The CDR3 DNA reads TGTGCCAGTAGCCAGGGGGCAAGGCCCCAGCATTTT.

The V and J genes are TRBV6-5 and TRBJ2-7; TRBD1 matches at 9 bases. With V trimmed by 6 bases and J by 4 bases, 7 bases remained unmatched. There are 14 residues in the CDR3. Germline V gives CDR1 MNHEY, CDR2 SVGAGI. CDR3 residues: CASRKGQGLYEQYF. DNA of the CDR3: TGTGCCAGCAGAAAGGGACAGGGTTTATACGAGCAGTACTTC.

CDR3 region: CASRGDRGWAYEQYF. The CDR3 DNA follows: TGTGCCAGCAGGGGGGACAGGGGATGGGCCTACGAGCAGTACTTC. The V gene is TRBV2, the J gene TRBJ2-7; 10 bases map to TRBD1. The CDR3 contains 15 residues. The J segment lost 2 bases and the V segment lost 6 bases, leaving 7 bases of the junction unmatched. Germline loops: CDR1 SNHLY, CDR2 FYNNEI.

CDR3: CASSTDRAGANVLTF. DNA for the CDR3: TGTGCCAGCAGCACCGACAGGGCTGGGGCCAACGTCCTGACTTTC. The chain combines TRBV7-3 with TRBJ2-6; TRBD1 agrees at 7 bases. The CDR3 runs 15 residues. J gave up 2 bases and V 5 bases, and 3 bases lay outside the gene matches. Germline CDR1 SGHTA, CDR2 FQGTGA.

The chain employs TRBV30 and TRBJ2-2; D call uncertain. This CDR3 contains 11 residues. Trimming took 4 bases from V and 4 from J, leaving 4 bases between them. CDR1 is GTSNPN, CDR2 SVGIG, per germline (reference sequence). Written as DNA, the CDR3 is TGTGCCTGGATCACCACCGGGGAGCTGTTTTTT. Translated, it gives CAWITTGELFF.

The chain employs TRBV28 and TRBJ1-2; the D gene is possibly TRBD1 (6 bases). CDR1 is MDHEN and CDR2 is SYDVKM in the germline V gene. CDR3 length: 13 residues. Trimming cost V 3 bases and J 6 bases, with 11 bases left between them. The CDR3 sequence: CASSFQGLDGYTF. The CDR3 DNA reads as TGTGCCAGCAGTTTCCAGGGGCTAGATGGCTACACCTTC.

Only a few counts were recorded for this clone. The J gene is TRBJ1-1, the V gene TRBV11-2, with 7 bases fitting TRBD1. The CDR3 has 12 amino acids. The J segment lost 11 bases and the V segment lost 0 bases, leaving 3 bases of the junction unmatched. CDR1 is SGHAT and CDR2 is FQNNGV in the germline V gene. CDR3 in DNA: TGTGCCAGCAGCTTAGAGGGCAGGGGGGCTTTCTTT. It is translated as CASSLEGRGAFF.

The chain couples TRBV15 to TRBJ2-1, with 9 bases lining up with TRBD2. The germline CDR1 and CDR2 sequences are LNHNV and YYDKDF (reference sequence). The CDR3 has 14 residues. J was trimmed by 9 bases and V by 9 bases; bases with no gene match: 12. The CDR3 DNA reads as TGTGCCACTAGGACGCGGGAGGGCCGGGCTGAGCAGTTCTTC. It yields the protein CATRTREGRAEQFF.

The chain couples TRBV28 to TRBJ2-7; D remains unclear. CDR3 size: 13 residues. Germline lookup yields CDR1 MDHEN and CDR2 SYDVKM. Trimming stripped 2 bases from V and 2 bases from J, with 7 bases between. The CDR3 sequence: CASSLGITYEQYF. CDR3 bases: TGTGCCAGCAGTTTAGGCATAACCTACGAGCAGTACTTC.